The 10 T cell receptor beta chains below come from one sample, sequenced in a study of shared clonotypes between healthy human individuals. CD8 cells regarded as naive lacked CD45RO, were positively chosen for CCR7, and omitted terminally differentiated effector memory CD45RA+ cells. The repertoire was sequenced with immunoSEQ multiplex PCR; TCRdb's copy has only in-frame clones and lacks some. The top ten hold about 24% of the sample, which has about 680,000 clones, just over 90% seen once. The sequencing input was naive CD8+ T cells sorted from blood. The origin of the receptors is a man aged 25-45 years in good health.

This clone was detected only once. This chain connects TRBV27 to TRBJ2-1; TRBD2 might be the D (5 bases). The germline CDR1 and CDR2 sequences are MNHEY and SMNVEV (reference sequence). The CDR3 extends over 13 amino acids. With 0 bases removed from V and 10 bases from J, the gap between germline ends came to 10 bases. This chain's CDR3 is CASSLSGKREQFF. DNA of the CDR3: TGTGCCAGCAGTTTATCGGGGAAGCGGGAGCAGTTCTTC.

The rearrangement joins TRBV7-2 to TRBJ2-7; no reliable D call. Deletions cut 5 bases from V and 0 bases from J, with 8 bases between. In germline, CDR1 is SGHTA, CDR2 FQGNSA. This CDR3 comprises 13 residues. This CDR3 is CASSHRPSYEQYF. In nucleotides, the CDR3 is TGTGCCAGCAGCCACAGACCCTCCTACGAGCAGTACTTC.

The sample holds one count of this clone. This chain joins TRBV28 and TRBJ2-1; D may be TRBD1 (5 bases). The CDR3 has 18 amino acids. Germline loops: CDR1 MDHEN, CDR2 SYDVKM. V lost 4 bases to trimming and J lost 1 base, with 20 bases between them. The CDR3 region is CASSSIDSGAGSYNEQFF. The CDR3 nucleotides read TGTGCCAGCAGTTCAATCGACAGTGGGGCAGGGTCCTACAATGAGCAGTTCTTC.

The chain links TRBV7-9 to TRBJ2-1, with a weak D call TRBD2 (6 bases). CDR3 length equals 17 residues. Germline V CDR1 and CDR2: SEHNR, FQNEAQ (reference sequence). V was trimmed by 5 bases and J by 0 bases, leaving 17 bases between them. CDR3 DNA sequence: TGTGCCAGCAGCCCCCGGGACTTCAAGAGCTCCTACAATGAGCAGTTCTTC. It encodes CASSPRDFKSSYNEQFF.

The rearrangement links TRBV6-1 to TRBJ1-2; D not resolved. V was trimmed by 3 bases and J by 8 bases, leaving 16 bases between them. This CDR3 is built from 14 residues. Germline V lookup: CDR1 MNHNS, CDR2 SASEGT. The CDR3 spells CASSDSAGSQGYTF. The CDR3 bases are TGTGCCAGCAGTGATTCGGCAGGTAGTCAAGGCTACACCTTC.

The CDR3 is CAISESWTGKNYGYTF. Written as DNA, the CDR3 is TGTGCCATCAGTGAGTCCTGGACAGGGAAGAACTATGGCTACACCTTC. The V and J genes are TRBV10-3 and TRBJ1-2, with TRBD1 identical over 8 bases. The CDR3 has 16 residues. The germline CDR1 and CDR2 sequences are ENHRY and SYGVKD. The V gene end was trimmed by 0 bases and the J gene end by 2 bases; junction bases not matched to a gene: 5.

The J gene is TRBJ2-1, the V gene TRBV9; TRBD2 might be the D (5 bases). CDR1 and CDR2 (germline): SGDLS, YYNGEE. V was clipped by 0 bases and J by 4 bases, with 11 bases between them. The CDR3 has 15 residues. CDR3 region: CASSVGGEGYNEQFF. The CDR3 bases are TGTGCCAGCAGCGTAGGAGGTGAGGGATACAATGAGCAGTTCTTC.

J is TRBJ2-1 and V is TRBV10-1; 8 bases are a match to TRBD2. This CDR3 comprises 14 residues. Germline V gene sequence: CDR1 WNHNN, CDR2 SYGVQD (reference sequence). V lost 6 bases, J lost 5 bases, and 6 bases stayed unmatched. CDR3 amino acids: CASSTSGKNNEQFF. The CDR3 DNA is TGCGCCAGCAGCACTAGCGGAAAAAACAATGAGCAGTTCTTC.

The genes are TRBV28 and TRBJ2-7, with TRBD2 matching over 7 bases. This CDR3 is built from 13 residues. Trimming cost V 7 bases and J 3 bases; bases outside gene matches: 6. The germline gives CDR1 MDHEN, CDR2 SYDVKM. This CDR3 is CASTPGGIYEQYF. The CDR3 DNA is TGTGCCAGCACTCCCGGGGGGATCTACGAGCAGTACTTC.

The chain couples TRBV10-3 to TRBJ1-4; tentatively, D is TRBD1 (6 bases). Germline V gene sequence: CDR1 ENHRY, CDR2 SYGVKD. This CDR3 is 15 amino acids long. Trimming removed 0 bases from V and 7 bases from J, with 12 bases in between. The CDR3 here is CAISESKQGVEKLFF. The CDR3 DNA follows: TGTGCCATCAGTGAGTCTAAACAGGGTGTTGAAAAACTGTTTTTT.